A selection of T cell receptor beta chains follows, all from one sample in a study of CXCR3-negative and CXCR3-positive naive CD8 T cells. TCRdb reprocessed the 5' RACE reads, keeping one entry per CDR3 protein, no DNA. This sample's table has approximately 100,000 distinct CDR3 sequences. Sequenced input: naive CXCR3+ CD8+ T cells from blood. The receptors shown here come from a human donor in good health. Some clones in this sample may be carry-over from other donors' samples. Both conserved end residues are part of each CDR3.

v_gene	j_gene	len	CDR3aa
TRBV2	TRBJ2-3	14	CASSGDGTTDTQYF
TRBV15	TRBJ2-3	18	CATSRYFLAGEKTDTQYF
TRBV27	TRBJ1-1	15	CASKAQGHLYTEAFF
TRBV9	TRBJ1-1	14	CASSVEGQGTEAFF
TRBV7-9	TRBJ1-1	16	CASSSSTGTGGNEAFF
TRBV12-3/TRBV12-4	TRBJ1-2	16	CASRPGTVEPQGGYTF
TRBV6-2/TRBV6-3	TRBJ2-7	14	CASSFRGISYEQYF
TRBV6-5	TRBJ2-1	15	CASSPLAGEGGEQFF
TRBV30	TRBJ2-1	11	CAWFGGNEQFF
TRBV6-2/TRBV6-3	TRBJ2-7	14	CASSSGDSSYEQYF
TRBV28	TRBJ1-1	16	CASSPERGSGDTEAFF
TRBV5-1	TRBJ2-2	15	CASSFGQGYTGELFF
TRBV28	TRBJ2-1	17	CASISGTSGWTYNEQFF
TRBV29-1	TRBJ1-1	12	CSVKRENTEAFF
TRBV6-6	TRBJ2-7	15	CASSPFRGGGYEQYF
TRBV7-9	TRBJ1-1	15	CASSPRGRGITEAFF
TRBV18	TRBJ2-5	14	CASSPYFAEETQYF
TRBV27	TRBJ1-5	14	CASSWTGGHQPQHF
TRBV7-9	TRBJ2-7	14	CASSLRQGVYEQYF